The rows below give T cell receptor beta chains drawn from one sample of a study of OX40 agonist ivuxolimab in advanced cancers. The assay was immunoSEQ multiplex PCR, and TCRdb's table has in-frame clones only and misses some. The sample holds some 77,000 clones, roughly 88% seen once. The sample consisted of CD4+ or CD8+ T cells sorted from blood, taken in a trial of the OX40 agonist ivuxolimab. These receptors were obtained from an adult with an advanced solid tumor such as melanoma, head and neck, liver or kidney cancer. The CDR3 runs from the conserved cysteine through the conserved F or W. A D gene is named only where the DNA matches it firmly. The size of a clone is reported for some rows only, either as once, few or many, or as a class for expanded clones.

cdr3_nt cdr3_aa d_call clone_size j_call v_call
TGTGCCAGTAGTATCCCGCCCAACACCGGGGAGCTGTTTTTT CASSIPPNTGELFF - - TRBJ2-2 TRBV19
TGTGCCAGCAGCCTGGACAGGGGCATCGGAAACACCATATATTTT CASSLDRGIGNTIYF TRBD1 - TRBJ1-3 TRBV7-2
TGTGCCAGCGGGTCTGAGAGGTTTGGAAACACCATATATTTT CASGSERFGNTIYF - - TRBJ1-3 TRBV6-1
TGTGCCATCAGCGACGGGACTAGCGGGTTGGAGACCCAGTACTTC CAISDGTSGLETQYF TRBD2 - TRBJ2-5 TRBV10-3
TGTGCCAGTAGTTCGGCTAGCGGGACAGATACGCAGTATTTT CASSSASGTDTQYF TRBD2 - TRBJ2-3 TRBV19
TGTGCCAGCAGCAGGGGGAACTCCTACGAGCAGTACTTC CASSRGNSYEQYF - - TRBJ2-7 TRBV7-6
TGTGCCAGCAGCTTAGCTAGGACAGGCGAGCAGTACTTC CASSLARTGEQYF TRBD1 - TRBJ2-7 TRBV11-3
TGTGCCAGCAGCTCAACCGGGCCCAGCGGGAAGACCCAGTACTTC CASSSTGPSGKTQYF TRBD2 - TRBJ2-5 TRBV6-5
TGTGCCAGCAAGGTGAGGGATCAGCCCCAGCATTTT CASKVRDQPQHF - - TRBJ1-5 TRBV6-1
TGTGCCAGCAGTGTGCTAGGTCCAGATACGCAGTATTTT CASSVLGPDTQYF - - TRBJ2-3 TRBV2
TGTGCCAGTCGGGACAGTGGGGGAGATACGCAGTATTTT CASRDSGGDTQYF TRBD1 once TRBJ2-3 TRBV27
TGTGCCAGCAGCCCGGAGGGGACGATAGTAGCGGATACGCAGTATTTT CASSPEGTIVADTQYF - - TRBJ2-3 TRBV7-9
TGTGCCAGCAGCTTAAGCAGAGAGACCCAGTACTTC CASSLSRETQYF - - TRBJ2-5 TRBV7-3
TGTGCCAGAGCGGGGCTAAGCTCCTACAATGAGCAGTTCTTC CARAGLSSYNEQFF - - TRBJ2-1 TRBV21-1
TGTGCCAGCAGCCAAGTACCACGACGGACTAATCGTAGGCGTGCGGGAAGGGAGGGTGAGCAGTTCTTC CASSQVPRRTNRRRAGREGEQFF TRBD2 - TRBJ2-1 TRBV4-2
TGTGCCAGCAGCCTATGGGGACAGCTGAACACTGAAGCTTTCTTT CASSLWGQLNTEAFF TRBD1 once TRBJ1-1 TRBV5-5
TGTGCCGTTGGGGTTTCCGGCACAGATACGCAGTATTTT CAVGVSGTDTQYF - - TRBJ2-3 TRBV19
TGTGCCAGCAGTACCGGGACTTCCTACAATGAGCAGTTCTTC CASSTGTSYNEQFF - - TRBJ2-1 TRBV2
TGTGCCAGCAGTGGGCCGGACCGGCCCCAGCATTTT CASSGPDRPQHF - - TRBJ1-5 TRBV6-1
TGTGCCAGCAACAGGTTGGCCTACGAGCAGTACTTC CASNRLAYEQYF - - TRBJ2-7 TRBV2
TGCGCCAGCAGCCAAGACCGATGGAGGGTCTATGGCTACACCTTC CASSQDRWRVYGYTF - - TRBJ1-2 TRBV4-3
TGTGCCAGCAGCCAAGGGGCAGAGACCCAGTACTTC CASSQGAETQYF - - TRBJ2-5 TRBV21-1
TGTGCCAGCAGCCAACTGGACGGCACTAATGAAAAACTGTTTTTT CASSQLDGTNEKLFF - - TRBJ1-4 TRBV4-2
TGTGCCAGCAGTACCGGACAGGCGGAAAAACTGTTTTTT CASSTGQAEKLFF TRBD1 - TRBJ1-4 TRBV28
TGTGCCAGCAGCTTAGTGTGGAGGTACGAGCAGTACTTC CASSLVWRYEQYF - - TRBJ2-7 TRBV7-2
TGCGCCAGCAGCCCTGGTACCGGGACAGGGGATTTGGATGGCTACACCTTC CASSPGTGTGDLDGYTF TRBD1 - TRBJ1-2 TRBV4-3
TGTGCCAGCAGCCCCCAGGGCCCTGTTGGGACCATATATTTT CASSPQGPVGTIYF - - TRBJ1-3 TRBV7-2
TGTGCCAGCAGCTTGGGACAGGGAACCGGGGAGCTGTTTTTT CASSLGQGTGELFF TRBD1 - TRBJ2-2 TRBV7-9
TGCGCCAGCAGCCCGGACGGGACAGGGACCGAAAAACTGTTTTTT CASSPDGTGTEKLFF TRBD1 once TRBJ1-4 TRBV5-1
TGTGCCAGCAGGGGTGGCACCCGGTCGAGCAATGAGCAGTTCTTC CASRGGTRSSNEQFF - once TRBJ2-1 TRBV6-5
TGTGCCAGTAGTATTGGGACAGAAAACTATGGCTACACCTTC CASSIGTENYGYTF TRBD1 - TRBJ1-2 TRBV19
TGTGCCAGCAGCTTAGTGGGGACAGGAGGAAACACCATATATTTT CASSLVGTGGNTIYF TRBD1 - TRBJ1-3 TRBV7-2
TGTGCCAGCAAGTCAGCCCAGTGGAATTCACCCCTCCACTTT CASKSAQWNSPLHF - - TRBJ1-6 TRBV27
TGTGCCAGCTCACCACTGGGAGGCCCTGGGCGGCCCCAGCATTTT CASSPLGGPGRPQHF - few TRBJ1-5 TRBV18
TGTGCCAGCAGCTTAACGCGACTAGCGGGGGGGAGCGATACGCAGTATTTT CASSLTRLAGGSDTQYF TRBD2 - TRBJ2-3 TRBV7-3
TGTGCCAGCAGCCGCAGGAACACCGGGGAGCTGTTTTTT CASSRRNTGELFF - - TRBJ2-2 TRBV11-3
TGTGCCAGCAGTCCGGGACAGGGCTGGCAGCCCCAGCATTTT CASSPGQGWQPQHF TRBD1 few TRBJ1-5 TRBV6-5
TGTGCCAGCAGTTTTAGGTTAGCGGGATTACTTGAGCAGTACTTC CASSFRLAGLLEQYF TRBD2 - TRBJ2-7 TRBV27
TGTGCCAGCAGCTTTATTGCACAAGAGACCCAGTACTTC CASSFIAQETQYF - - TRBJ2-5 TRBV11-3
TGTGCCAGCAGCAAAAGGCCAACCTACTGTTGGAACACCATATATTTT CASSKRPTYCWNTIYF - - TRBJ1-3 TRBV21-1
TGTGCCAGCAGCTTTACTCTGGGGAACACCGGGGAGCTGTTTTTT CASSFTLGNTGELFF - - TRBJ2-2 TRBV7-9
TGTGCCAGCAGTGCCCCGGGTGCCCAGCAGTACTTC CASSAPGAQQYF - few TRBJ2-7 TRBV28
TGCGCCAGCACCCCCAGGGCGAGCACCGGGGAGCTGTTTTTT CASTPRASTGELFF - once TRBJ2-2 TRBV5-1
TGTGCCAGCAGCTCCTCTCTGGGGGACCCCTATGGCTACACCTTC CASSSSLGDPYGYTF - once TRBJ1-2 TRBV5-6
TGTGCCAGCAGCCCAAGGGACAGGGATTACGAGCAGTACTTC CASSPRDRDYEQYF TRBD1 - TRBJ2-7 TRBV6-5
TGTGCCAGTAGTATAAGTCAGGGCAACACCGGGGAGCTGTTTTTT CASSISQGNTGELFF - - TRBJ2-2 TRBV19
TGTGCCAGCAGCCCCGACTCAAATAATTCACCCCTCCACTTT CASSPDSNNSPLHF - - TRBJ1-6 TRBV4-2
TGTGCCAGCAGTCCTGCGGGGGGGACTACTCACACCGGGGAGCTGTTTTTT CASSPAGGTTHTGELFF TRBD2 - TRBJ2-2 TRBV11-2
TGTGCCAGCACGATTTTTAACACCGGGGAGCTGTTTTTT CASTIFNTGELFF - - TRBJ2-2 TRBV11-3
TGTGCCAGCTCAGCCGGAAGCATGAACACTGAAGCTTTCTTT CASSAGSMNTEAFF - - TRBJ1-1 TRBV18
TGTGCCAGCAGTTTAGAGTATCAGCCCCAGCATTTT CASSLEYQPQHF - - TRBJ1-5 TRBV28
TGTGCCAGCTCATCTCTGACAGGGACTAATGAAAAACTGTTTTTT CASSSLTGTNEKLFF TRBD1 - TRBJ1-4 TRBV18
TGTGCCAGCAGCTTACGGGCCAGCTCTGGAAACACCATATATTTT CASSLRASSGNTIYF - - TRBJ1-3 TRBV11-3
TGTGCCAGCAGCTTCCGAGAGCCGACCCGACTAGAGCTGTTTTTT CASSFREPTRLELFF - - TRBJ2-2 TRBV11-3
TGTGCCAGCAGCCCGGGGATTGAGCAGTTCTTC CASSPGIEQFF - - TRBJ2-1 TRBV2
TGTGCCAGCTCACCCCTTAGCGGGAGACAAGAGACCCAGTACTTC CASSPLSGRQETQYF TRBD2 - TRBJ2-5 TRBV18
TGTGCCTGGAGTGGGGGGTACGAGCAGTACTTC CAWSGGYEQYF - - TRBJ2-7 TRBV30
TGCGCCAGTTCCGGGACAGGGGTTCGCGATGAGCAGTTCTTC CASSGTGVRDEQFF TRBD1 - TRBJ2-1 TRBV10-1